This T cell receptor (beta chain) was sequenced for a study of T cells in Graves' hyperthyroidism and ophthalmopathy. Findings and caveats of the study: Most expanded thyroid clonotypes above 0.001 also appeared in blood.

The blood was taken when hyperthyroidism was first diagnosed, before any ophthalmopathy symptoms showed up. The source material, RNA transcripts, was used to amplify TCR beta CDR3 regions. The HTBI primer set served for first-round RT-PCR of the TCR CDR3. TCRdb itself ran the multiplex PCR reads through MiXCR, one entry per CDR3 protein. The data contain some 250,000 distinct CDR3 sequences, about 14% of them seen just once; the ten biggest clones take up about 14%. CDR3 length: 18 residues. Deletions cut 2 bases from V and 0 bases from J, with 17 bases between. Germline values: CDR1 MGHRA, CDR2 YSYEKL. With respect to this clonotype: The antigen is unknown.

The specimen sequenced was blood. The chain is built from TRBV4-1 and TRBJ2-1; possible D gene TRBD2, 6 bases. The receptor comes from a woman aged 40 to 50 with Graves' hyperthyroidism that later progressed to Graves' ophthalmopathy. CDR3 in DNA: TGCGCCAGCAGCCAATTCGGGCTAGCGTTCGGCTCCTACAATGAGCAGTTCTTC. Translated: CASSQFGLAFGSYNEQFF.